A single TCR beta chain is shown here with its context. Base qualities are not provided; no much larger clone lies one nucleotide away. This sample is part of a study of blood T cell repertoires in acute mononucleosis (dated by TCRdb to 2019 to 2021). For the study in its entirety: Convalescent samples, which represented the memory response, were taken 5 to 8 months after the acute presentation. The mean blood EBV load was approximately 4 log10 genome copies per million B cells in acute infection and over 2 at convalescence.

Read against the paper, the sample's time point label means: convalescence about 6 months (5-8 months) after acute presentation (visit 7). Over primary infection, the study followed CD8 T cell responses to two immunodominant EBV epitopes: BRLF1 109 (YVL-BR) and BMLF1 280 (GLC-BM). A positive serum heterophile antibody test and EBV viral capsid antigen-specific IgM indicated primary EBV infection. Total CD8 T cells were first enriched from PBMCs by magnetic positive selection (MACS). A FACSAria III was used to sort live CD3+ CD8+ tetramer+ cells to a purity above 85%. Cells were sorted with a PE-conjugated tetramer loaded with the BMLF1 280-288 peptide. TCR repertoires of EBV epitope-specific CD8 T cells were deep-sequenced directly ex vivo after tetramer sorting, at acute infection and at convalescence. A few people aged roughly 18 to 30 with clinical acute infectious mononucleosis and laboratory evidence of primary EBV infection were used as donors. Heparinized peripheral blood was drawn at clinical presentation with mononucleosis symptoms and again about 6 months later. Ficoll-Paque density gradient centrifugation was used to isolate PBMCs.

The investigation overall reported the following: Persistence into convalescence was observed for only about 8.4% of unique acute clonotypes, yet most of the response was made up by these persisting clonotypes, and the remaining acute clonotypes were seemingly replaced by new diverse de novo clonotypes. GLC-BM selection appeared to involve both chains, including public TCRbeta motifs on BV14-BJ2 and BV20-BJ1 alongside a TCRalpha motif on AV5-AJ31. Low acute-to-convalescent clonotype overlap might partly reflect sampling error, because only a fraction of each donor's blood was analyzed. Only a few donors were included in the cohort, so group averages were based on very few individuals.

Total RNA from at least 9,500 sorted tetramer+ CD8 T cells was reverse transcribed into cDNA for TCR profiling. PCR amplification of CDR3 regions used primers annealing to V and J regions and added unique molecular identifiers so that templates could be tracked. Profiling of the TCRalpha and TCRbeta chains was done on the immunoSEQ platform, including the sequencing and error-correction standards of that platform. On the study's bioinformatics: Clonal copy numbers were corrected for sequencing and PCR errors, and IMGT conventions were followed to define CDR3s. Only productive rearrangements were analyzed, using immunoSEQ Analyzer versions 2.0 and 3.0, with gene-pairing frequencies processed further in Microsoft Excel. Circos plots were used to visualize V-J pairings, and MEME plus a custom motifSearch program were used to find CDR3 motifs. The probability of generation of TCR sequences was calculated using the OLGA algorithm. Clonotypes found at both visits were termed persistent, clonotypes found only in the acute phase were termed nonpersistent, and clonotypes found only at convalescence were termed de novo. A public TCR was defined as an amino acid clonotype used by more than one donor. The source is immuneACCESS, and TCRdb retained only in-frame sequences with V and J called. Part of the clones is not carried over; for the studies checked, unresolved V genes explain less than half of this, and the remainder is unexplained. From that table come the V and J calls and clone size; the DNA was used to work out D and trimming. The sample has about 2,500 clones on record, about 25% of them singletons. The ten largest clones represent roughly 50% of the sample.

From the cysteine through the phenylalanine, the CDR3 covers 12 amino acids. This entry keeps only the CDR3 DNA: 36 bases, framed from base 1. CDR1 and CDR2 are drawn from the germline V gene: SQVTM, ANQGSEA. V is trimmed back by 6 bases and J by 3 bases, and the junction contains 5 bases that no gene match accounts for. This sequence was found in a woman aged 18-29 years with infectious mononucleosis caused by EBV. The sequence links TRBV29-1 to TRBJ2-7; TRBD2 fits 7 bases in the junction. This specimen was EBV GLC epitope tetramer+ CD8+ T cells sorted from PBMCs, taken during convalescence from infectious mononucleosis. The cell subset or site label on this specimen signifies: CD8 T cells binding tetramer with EBV BMLF1 280-288 peptide (GLC-BM). The DNA reads TGCAGCGTGGGGGGGAGCTTCTACGAGCAGTACTTC. Its amino acids are CSVGGSFYEQYF.